This record concerns one TCR beta chain sequence. The antigen remains undetermined. This record belongs to a study of T-cell memory formation after mild COVID-19. Study-wide results and caveats: Second-wave clones with a day 37 peak had unconfirmed SARS-CoV-2 specificity.

TCRdb fed the 5' RACE reads into MiXCR, producing one record per CDR3 protein. The sample yields 550,000 to 700,000 distinct CDR3 sequences, under 20% seen once. This CDR3 contains 18 residues. Germline V lookup: CDR1 KGHSH, CDR2 LQKENI. V lost 3 bases and J lost 2; bases outside the gene matches: 12. This sequence joins TRBV18 and TRBJ2-5; 10 positions agree with TRBD2. The clonotype comes from an adult woman who had mild COVID-19 (a few samples of this study predate the infection). Cell type and time point are not known. Sequenced sample: PBMCs or a T cell subset sorted from them (not recorded which). CDR3 loop: CASSPQRGGLSGQETQYF. The CDR3 DNA sequence: TGTGCCAGCTCACCTCAGCGGGGGGGACTATCGGGACAAGAGACCCAGTACTTC.